This is a list of T cell receptor beta chains from one sample in a study of blood T cell repertoires in COVID-19. Assay used: immunoSEQ multiplex PCR; TCRdb lists only in-frame clones, some missing. This table has roughly 300,000 clones, around 83% appearing once. Source material: peripheral blood. These receptors were obtained from a woman between 50 and 59 years old with acute or convalescent COVID-19. Each CDR3 is given with its conserved first and last residue. The order of the fields is clone size, V gene, J gene, D gene, CDR3 DNA, CDR3 protein. D genes are given only for firm matches. Size tells how often a clone was seen (once, few, many) or the class of an expanded clone, and some rows leave it out.

clone_size: NA; v_call: TRBV28; j_call: TRBJ1-5; d_call: TRBD1; cdr3_nt: TGTGCCAGCCTAGACAGGGGGAATCAGCCCCAGCATTTT; cdr3_aa: CASLDRGNQPQHF
clone_size: NA; v_call: TRBV11-3; j_call: TRBJ2-3; d_call: TRBD2; cdr3_nt: TGTGCCAGCAGCCAAGGACTAGTCACAGATACGCAGTATTTT; cdr3_aa: CASSQGLVTDTQYF
clone_size: once; v_call: TRBV7-2; j_call: TRBJ1-1; d_call: TRBD1; cdr3_nt: TGTGCCAGCAGTCGCGACAGGGTCACTGAAGCTTTCTTT; cdr3_aa: CASSRDRVTEAFF
clone_size: once; v_call: TRBV5-1; j_call: TRBJ1-1; d_call: TRBD1; cdr3_nt: TGCGCCAGCAGCGCAGGACAGGCTAACACTGAAGCTTTCTTT; cdr3_aa: CASSAGQANTEAFF
clone_size: NA; v_call: TRBV24-1; j_call: TRBJ1-2; d_call: NA; cdr3_nt: TGTGCCACCAGCGGAGACGGGAACTATGGCTACACCTTC; cdr3_aa: CATSGDGNYGYTF
clone_size: NA; v_call: TRBV7-2; j_call: TRBJ1-6; d_call: NA; cdr3_nt: TGTGCCAGCAGCCTAGTAGCGGTCGGGGGTCAAACCAATTCACCCCTCCACTTT; cdr3_aa: CASSLVAVGGQTNSPLHF
clone_size: NA; v_call: TRBV4-3; j_call: TRBJ2-5; d_call: TRBD2; cdr3_nt: TGCGCCAGCAGTCCGGGGATCACTAGCGGGAGGGAAGAGACCCAGTACTTC; cdr3_aa: CASSPGITSGREETQYF
clone_size: many; v_call: TRBV2; j_call: TRBJ2-5; d_call: NA; cdr3_nt: TGTGCCAGCAGCCGGGACTTTACGGAGACCCAGTACTTC; cdr3_aa: CASSRDFTETQYF
clone_size: NA; v_call: TRBV10-3; j_call: TRBJ1-4; d_call: NA; cdr3_nt: TGTGCCATCAGTGAGAGGGGTAATGAAAAACTGTTTTTT; cdr3_aa: CAISERGNEKLFF
clone_size: NA; v_call: TRBV3-1/TRBV3-2; j_call: TRBJ2-5; d_call: TRBD2; cdr3_nt: TGTGCCAGCAGCCCCGGAGAGGCGGGGGGAACAGGGACCCAGTACTTC; cdr3_aa: CASSPGEAGGTGTQYF
clone_size: NA; v_call: TRBV7-2; j_call: TRBJ2-2; d_call: TRBD1; cdr3_nt: TGTGCCAGCAGCTTCGGGACAGGGGCGACCACCGGGGAGCTGTTTTTT; cdr3_aa: CASSFGTGATTGELFF
clone_size: NA; v_call: TRBV12-3/TRBV12-4; j_call: TRBJ1-1; d_call: NA; cdr3_nt: TGTGCCAGCAGCCCCAGGGTAGGCACTGAAGCTTTCTTT; cdr3_aa: CASSPRVGTEAFF
clone_size: NA; v_call: TRBV24-1; j_call: TRBJ1-1; d_call: TRBD1; cdr3_nt: TGTGCCACCAGTGATCCAGGGGGCGAAACTGAAGCTTTCTTT; cdr3_aa: CATSDPGGETEAFF
clone_size: NA; v_call: TRBV10-1; j_call: TRBJ1-3; d_call: NA; cdr3_nt: TGCGCCAGCAGTGACCTAGGAAACACCATATATTTT; cdr3_aa: CASSDLGNTIYF
clone_size: NA; v_call: TRBV10-3; j_call: TRBJ2-5; d_call: NA; cdr3_nt: TGTGCCATCAGTGAGACAAACCAAGAGACCCAGTACTTC; cdr3_aa: CAISETNQETQYF
clone_size: NA; v_call: TRBV5-1; j_call: TRBJ1-5; d_call: NA; cdr3_nt: TGCGCCAGCAGTAGGGGCGATGGCAATCAGCCCCAGCATTTT; cdr3_aa: CASSRGDGNQPQHF
clone_size: NA; v_call: TRBV4-1; j_call: TRBJ1-5; d_call: NA; cdr3_nt: TGCGCCAGCAGCCAAGCGGGGGTCCCTGGGGGCAATCAGCCCCAGCATTTT; cdr3_aa: CASSQAGVPGGNQPQHF
clone_size: NA; v_call: TRBV27; j_call: TRBJ1-1; d_call: NA; cdr3_nt: TGTGCCAGCAGTAACCCCTTTGGGGGGAAAGCTTTCTTT; cdr3_aa: CASSNPFGGKAFF
clone_size: NA; v_call: TRBV2; j_call: TRBJ2-5; d_call: TRBD2; cdr3_nt: TGTGCCAGCAGTTTTAGCGGGGGCCAAGAGACCCAGTACTTC; cdr3_aa: CASSFSGGQETQYF
clone_size: NA; v_call: TRBV4-2; j_call: TRBJ1-5; d_call: NA; cdr3_nt: TGTGCCAGCAGCCCTGGACAGTTTAATCAGCCCCAGCATTTT; cdr3_aa: CASSPGQFNQPQHF
clone_size: NA; v_call: TRBV4-1; j_call: TRBJ1-2; d_call: NA; cdr3_nt: TGCGCCAGCAGCCAAGATCCGAGATATGGCTACACCTTC; cdr3_aa: CASSQDPRYGYTF
clone_size: NA; v_call: TRBV30; j_call: TRBJ1-1; d_call: TRBD1; cdr3_nt: TGTGCCTGGCACGAATATCGACAGGGGGGGACTGAAGCTTTCTTT; cdr3_aa: CAWHEYRQGGTEAFF
clone_size: NA; v_call: TRBV25-1; j_call: TRBJ1-5; d_call: TRBD1; cdr3_nt: TGTGCCAGCAGTTGGACAGGGAATCAGCCCCAGCATTTT; cdr3_aa: CASSWTGNQPQHF